This T cell receptor (beta chain) was obtained from a study of shared clonotypes between healthy human individuals. The CDR3 has 13 amino acids. CDR1 is SNHLY and CDR2 is FYNNEI in the germline V gene. Method: immunoSEQ multiplex PCR; TCRdb's copy keeps in-frame clones and lacks some. The data contain 2 million to 2.5 million clones, 93% of them seen just once; the ten biggest clones take up approximately 0.35%. The rearrangement joins TRBV2 to TRBJ2-5; 8 nucleotides line up with TRBD1. The DNA end favors TRBJ2-7, so the J call may be wrong. The source is a man between 18 and 35 years old in good health. Some clones in this sample may be carry-over from other donors' samples. The sample consisted of naive CD4+ T cells from PBMCs. This sample's subset: CD45RA+ positively selected. The CDR3 coding sequence is TGTGCCAGCAGTAGTTACAGGGGGAACGAGCAGTACTTC. It yields the protein CASSSYRGNEQYF.